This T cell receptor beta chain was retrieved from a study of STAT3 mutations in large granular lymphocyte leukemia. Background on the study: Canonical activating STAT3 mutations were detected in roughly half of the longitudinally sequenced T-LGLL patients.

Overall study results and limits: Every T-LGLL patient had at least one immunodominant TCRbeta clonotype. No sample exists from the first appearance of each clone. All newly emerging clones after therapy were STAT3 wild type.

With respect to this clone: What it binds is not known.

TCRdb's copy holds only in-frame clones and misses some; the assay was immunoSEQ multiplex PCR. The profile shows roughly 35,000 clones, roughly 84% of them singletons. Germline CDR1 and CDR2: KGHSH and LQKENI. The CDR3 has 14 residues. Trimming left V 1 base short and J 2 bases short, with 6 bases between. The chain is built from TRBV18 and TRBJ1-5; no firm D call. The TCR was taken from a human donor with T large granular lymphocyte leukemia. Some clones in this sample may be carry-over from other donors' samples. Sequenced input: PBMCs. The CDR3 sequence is CASSPLQGNQPQHF. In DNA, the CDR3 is TGTGCCAGCTCACCACTGCAGGGCAATCAGCCCCAGCATTTT.